Presented here are 10 T cell receptor beta chains from one specimen sequenced in a study of preoperative IRX-2 immunotherapy in early breast cancer. The treatment here: preoperative locoregional IRX-2 cytokine immunotherapy. Sequencing used immunoSEQ multiplex PCR; TCRdb keeps in-frame clones, though not all of them. The data hold tens of thousands of clones, with roughly 80% observed a single time. The sample here was lymph node tissue, taken after IRX-2 immunotherapy. These receptors were collected from a human donor with breast cancer.

This sequence joins TRBV19 and TRBJ1-3, with D possibly matching TRBD1 (5 bases). The germline V gene has CDR1 LNHDA and CDR2 SQIVND (reference sequence). The CDR3 is 16 amino acids. Trimming removed 6 bases from V and 0 bases from J, with 15 bases in between. Here the CDR3 reads CASSPSGHFSGNTIYF. CDR3 coding DNA: TGTGCCAGTAGCCCATCCGGACATTTCTCTGGAAACACCATATATTTT.

CDR3 nucleotide sequence: TGTGCCAGCTCACCCGCGCCCTCCGAGCAGTACTTC. As protein: CASSPAPSEQYF. The J gene is TRBJ2-7, the V gene TRBV18; D not certain. CDR3 length: 12 amino acids. Trimming stripped 3 bases from V and 6 bases from J, with 9 bases between. Germline CDR1 is KGHSH and CDR2 is LQKENI.

DNA for the CDR3: TGCGCCAGCAGCCAAGATCTCGTGCGGGTGTCTGGAAACACCATATATTTT. It translates to CASSQDLVRVSGNTIYF. The rearrangement joins TRBV1 to TRBJ1-3. TRBV1 is given as a pseudogene. This CDR3 spans 17 amino acids.

This rearrangement joins TRBV6-8 to TRBJ1-2; D remains unclear. V lost 2 bases, J lost 4 bases, and 11 bases lay in between. This CDR3 is built from 14 residues. The germline V gene has CDR1 MNHGY and CDR2 SAAAGT. The CDR3 region has the DNA TGTGCCAGCAGTTACGGACCGTTAAGCTATGGCTACACCTTC. Its translation is CASSYGPLSYGYTF.

Details on this clone: The germline gene is not matched at one end of the junction; a read error may be the cause. This chain uses TRBV6-8 with TRBJ1-5, with 8 nucleotides matching TRBD1. The CDR3 is made up of 13 amino acids. CDR1 is MNHGY and CDR2 is SAAAGT in the germline V gene. This CDR3 reads CAITPDRAQPQHF. The CDR3 coding sequence is TGTGCCATCACCCCGGACAGGGCCCAGCCTCAGCATTTT.

This chain connects TRBV19 to TRBJ2-1; D ambiguous. Germline assignment: CDR1 LNHDA and CDR2 SQIVND (reference sequence). The CDR3 totals 16 residues. The V end was cut by 4 bases, the J end by 2 bases, with 15 bases between. The CDR3 nucleotides are TGTGCCAGTAGTAAACTCCCCTTGGGCGCCTACAATGAGCAGTTCTTC. Translating it yields CASSKLPLGAYNEQFF.

The gene calls are TRBV6-8 and TRBJ1-1; D remains ambiguous. This CDR3 has 12 residues. V was clipped by 6 bases and J by 9 bases, with 14 bases between them. Germline CDR1 MNHGY, CDR2 SAAAGT. The CDR3 loop reads CASSNGPQKAFF. The CDR3, as DNA: TGTGCCAGCAGCAACGGGCCTCAAAAAGCTTTCTTT.

The chain is built from TRBV11-3 and TRBJ1-1; D unresolved. This CDR3 comprises 14 residues. In germline, CDR1 is SGHNT, CDR2 YENEEA. V was pared by 2 bases and J by 1 base, with 8 bases between. CDR3 protein: CASSLRAENTEAFF. CDR3 bases: TGTGCCAGCAGCTTAAGGGCCGAGAACACTGAAGCTTTCTTT.

This chain joins TRBV6-8 and TRBJ1-6; D gene ambiguous. Germline V gene lookup returns CDR1 MNHGY and CDR2 SAAAGT. The V end lost 0 bases, the J end lost 5 bases, and 20 bases lay between the germline ends. The CDR3 loop spans 19 amino acids. The CDR3 protein is CASSYSTSKGSRNNSPLHF. The CDR3 DNA reads TGTGCCAGCAGTTACTCGACATCGAAAGGGTCACGTAATAATTCACCCCTCCACTTT.

The V gene is TRBV6-8, the J gene TRBJ1-2, with 7 bases matching TRBD1. The CDR3 covers 15 residues. CDR1 is MNHGY and CDR2 is SAAAGT in the germline V gene. Trimming took 10 bases from V and 4 from J; bases not matched to a gene: 15. The chain's CDR3 is CAILLGTVVGYGYTF. CDR3 bases: TGTGCCATACTATTAGGGACAGTCGTGGGCTATGGCTACACCTTC.